The table lists the clone carrying this TCR beta chain with a count of one. The data were obtained in a study of blood T cell repertoires in COVID-19. The junction had 10 bases not matched to a gene; V was cut back by 5 bases and J by 5 bases. Germline V lookup: CDR1 MNHEY, CDR2 SMNVEV (reference sequence). CDR3 size: 15 residues. The data were produced by immunoSEQ multiplex PCR, yet TCRdb's version contains in-frame clones alone and is incomplete. Of roughly 250,000 clones listed, approximately 84% are singletons. The clonotype comes from a man between 50 and 59 years old with active or convalescent COVID-19. The chain carries TRBV27 and TRBJ1-1; 8 positions match TRBD1. The sample was peripheral blood. CDR3 nucleotide sequence: TGTGCCAGCAGTAGGGCAGGGGGCGCGAGGACTGAAGCTTTCTTT. Encoded protein: CASSRAGGARTEAFF.